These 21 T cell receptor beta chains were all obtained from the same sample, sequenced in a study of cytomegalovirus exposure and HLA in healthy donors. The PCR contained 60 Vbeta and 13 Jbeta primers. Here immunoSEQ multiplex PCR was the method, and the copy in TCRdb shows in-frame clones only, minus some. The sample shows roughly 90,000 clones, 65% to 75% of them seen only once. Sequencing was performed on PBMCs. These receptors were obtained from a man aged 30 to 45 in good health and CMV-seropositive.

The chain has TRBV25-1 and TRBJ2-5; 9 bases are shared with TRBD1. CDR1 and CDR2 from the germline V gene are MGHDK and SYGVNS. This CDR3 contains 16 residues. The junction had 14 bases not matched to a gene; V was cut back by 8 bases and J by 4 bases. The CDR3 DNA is TGTGCCAGCCGAGGAATAAAAGACAGGGGGGGAGAGACCCAGTACTTC. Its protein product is CASRGIKDRGGETQYF.

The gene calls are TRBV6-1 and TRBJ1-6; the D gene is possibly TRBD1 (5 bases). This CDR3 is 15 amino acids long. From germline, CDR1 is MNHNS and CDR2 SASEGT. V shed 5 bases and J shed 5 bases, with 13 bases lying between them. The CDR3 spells CASSSRGFNNSPLHF. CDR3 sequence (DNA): TGTGCCAGCAGTTCCCGGGGGTTCAATAATTCACCCCTCCACTTT.

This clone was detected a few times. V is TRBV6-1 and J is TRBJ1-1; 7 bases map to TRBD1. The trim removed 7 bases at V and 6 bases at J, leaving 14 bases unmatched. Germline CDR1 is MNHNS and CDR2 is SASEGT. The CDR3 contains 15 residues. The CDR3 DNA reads TGTGCCAGCAAGTGGTCCTTGACAGGGAGACCTGAAGCTTTCTTT. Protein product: CASKWSLTGRPEAFF.

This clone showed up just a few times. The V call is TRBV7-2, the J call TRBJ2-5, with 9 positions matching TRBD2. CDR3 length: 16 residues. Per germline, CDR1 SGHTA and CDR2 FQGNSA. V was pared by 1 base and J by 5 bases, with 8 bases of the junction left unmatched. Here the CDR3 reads CASSLVVAGGHETQYF. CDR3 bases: TGTGCCAGCAGCTTAGTAGTCGCGGGGGGGCATGAGACCCAGTACTTC. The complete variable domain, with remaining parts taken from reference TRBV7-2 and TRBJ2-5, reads GAGVSQSPSNKVTEKGKDVELRCDPISGHTALYWYRQSLGQGLEFLIYFQGNSAPDKSGLPSDRFSAERTGGSVSTLTIQRTQQEDSAVYLCASSLVVAGGHETQYFGPGTRLLVL.

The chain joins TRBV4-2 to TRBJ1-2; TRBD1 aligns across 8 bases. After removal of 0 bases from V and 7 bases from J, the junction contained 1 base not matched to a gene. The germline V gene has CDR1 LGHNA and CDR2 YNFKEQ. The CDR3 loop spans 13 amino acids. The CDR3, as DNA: TGTGCCAGCAGCCAAGACAGGGGGCTTGGCTACACCTTC. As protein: CASSQDRGLGYTF.

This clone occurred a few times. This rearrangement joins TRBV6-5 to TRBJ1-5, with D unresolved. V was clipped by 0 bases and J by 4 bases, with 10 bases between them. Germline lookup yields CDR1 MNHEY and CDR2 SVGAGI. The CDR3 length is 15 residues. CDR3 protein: CASSYSGRENQPQHF. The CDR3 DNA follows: TGTGCCAGCAGTTACTCGGGCCGGGAGAATCAGCCCCAGCATTTT.

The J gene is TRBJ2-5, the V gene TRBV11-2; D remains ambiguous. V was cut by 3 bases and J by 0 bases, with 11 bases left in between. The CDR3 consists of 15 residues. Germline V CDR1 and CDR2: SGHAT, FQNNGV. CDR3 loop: CASSLDDLYQETQYF. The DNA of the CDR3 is TGTGCCAGCAGCTTGGATGACTTGTACCAAGAGACCCAGTACTTC.

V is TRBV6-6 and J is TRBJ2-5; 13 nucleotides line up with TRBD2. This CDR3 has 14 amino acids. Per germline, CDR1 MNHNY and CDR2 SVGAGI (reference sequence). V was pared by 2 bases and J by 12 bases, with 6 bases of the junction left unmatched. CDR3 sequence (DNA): TGTGCCAGCAGTTACACCACACTAGCGGGAGGGGAGTACTTC. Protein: CASSYTTLAGGEYF.

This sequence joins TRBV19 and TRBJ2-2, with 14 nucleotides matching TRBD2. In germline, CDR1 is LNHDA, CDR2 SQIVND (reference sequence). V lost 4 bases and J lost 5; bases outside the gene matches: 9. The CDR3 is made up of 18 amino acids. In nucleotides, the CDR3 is TGTGCCAGTAGTAATATAGGGACTAGCGGGAGAATTACCGGGGAGCTGTTTTTT. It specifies CASSNIGTSGRITGELFF. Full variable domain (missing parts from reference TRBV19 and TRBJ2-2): DGGITQSPKYLFRKEGQNVTLSCEQNLNHDAMYWYRQDPGQGLRLIYYSQIVNDFQKGDIAEGYSVSREKKESFPLTVTSAQKNPTAFYLCASSNIGTSGRITGELFFGEGSRLTVL.

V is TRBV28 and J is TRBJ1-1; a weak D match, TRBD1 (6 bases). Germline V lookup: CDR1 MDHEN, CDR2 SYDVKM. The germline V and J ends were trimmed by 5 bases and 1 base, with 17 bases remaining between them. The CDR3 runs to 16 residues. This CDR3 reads CASSVGGGAGNTEAFF. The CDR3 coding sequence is TGTGCCAGCAGTGTGGGAGGGGGGGCGGGGAACACTGAAGCTTTCTTT. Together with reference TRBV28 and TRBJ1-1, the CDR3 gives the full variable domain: DVKVTQSSRYLVKRTGEKVFLECVQDMDHENMFWYRQDPGLGLRLIYFSYDVKMKEKGDIPEGYSVSREKKERFSLILESASTNQTSMYLCASSVGGGAGNTEAFFGQGTRLTVV.

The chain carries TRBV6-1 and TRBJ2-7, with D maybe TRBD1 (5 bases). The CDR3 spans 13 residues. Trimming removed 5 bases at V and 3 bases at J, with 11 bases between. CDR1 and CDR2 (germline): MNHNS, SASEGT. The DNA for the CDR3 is TGTGCCAGCAGTAGCAGGGCAGACTACGAGCAGTACTTC. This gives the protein CASSSRADYEQYF.

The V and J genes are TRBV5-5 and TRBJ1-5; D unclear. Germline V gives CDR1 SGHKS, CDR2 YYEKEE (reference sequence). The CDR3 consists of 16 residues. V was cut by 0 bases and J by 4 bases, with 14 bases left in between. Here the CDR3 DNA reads TGTGCCAGCAGCTTGGCCCCGGGAGGCGTTAATCAGCCCCAGCATTTT. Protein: CASSLAPGGVNQPQHF.

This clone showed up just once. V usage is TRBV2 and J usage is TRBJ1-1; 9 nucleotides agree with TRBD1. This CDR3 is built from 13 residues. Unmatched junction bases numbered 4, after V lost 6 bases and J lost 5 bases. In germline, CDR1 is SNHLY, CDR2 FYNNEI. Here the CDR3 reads CASRTQGATEAFF. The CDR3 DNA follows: TGTGCCAGCAGAACACAGGGGGCGACTGAAGCTTTCTTT. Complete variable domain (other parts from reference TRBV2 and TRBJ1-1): EPEVTQTPSHQVTQMGQEVILRCVPISNHLYFYWYRQILGQKVEFLVSFYNNEISEKSEIFDDQFSVERPDGSNFTLKIRSTKLEDSAMYFCASRTQGATEAFFGQGTRLTVV.

The CDR3: CASTFGEGTDTQYF. As DNA, the CDR3 is TGTGCCAGCACCTTCGGGGAGGGCACAGATACGCAGTATTTT. The chain has TRBV5-4 and TRBJ2-3; TRBD2 might be the D (6 bases). The V gene lost 6 bases and the J gene lost 1 base, with 12 bases spanning the gap. CDR3 length equals 14 residues. CDR1 is SGHNT, CDR2 YYREEE, per germline (reference sequence). The full variable domain, its missing parts supplied by reference TRBV5-4 and TRBJ2-3, is ETGVTQSPTHLIKTRGQQVTLRCSSQSGHNTVSWYQQALGQGPQFIFQYYREEENGRGNFPPRFSGLQFPNYSSELNVNALELDDSALYLCASTFGEGTDTQYFGPGTRLTVL.

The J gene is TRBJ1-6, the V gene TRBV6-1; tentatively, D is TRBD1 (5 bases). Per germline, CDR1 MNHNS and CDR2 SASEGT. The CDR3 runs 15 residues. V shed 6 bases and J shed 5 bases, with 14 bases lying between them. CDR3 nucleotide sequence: TGTGCCAGCAGCGGGGGGGGGAGGGATAATTCACCCCTCCACTTT. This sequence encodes CASSGGGRDNSPLHF.

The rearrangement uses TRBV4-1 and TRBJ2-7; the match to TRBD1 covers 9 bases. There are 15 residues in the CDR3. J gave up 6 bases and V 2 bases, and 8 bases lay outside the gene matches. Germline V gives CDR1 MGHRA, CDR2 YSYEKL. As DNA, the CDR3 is TGCGCCAGCAGCCAAACCCGGGACAGGGTCTTCGAGCAGTACTTC. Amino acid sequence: CASSQTRDRVFEQYF.

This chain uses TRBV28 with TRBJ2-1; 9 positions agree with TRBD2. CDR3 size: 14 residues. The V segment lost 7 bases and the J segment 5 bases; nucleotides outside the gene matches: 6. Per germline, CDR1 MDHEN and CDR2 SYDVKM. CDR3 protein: CASIGRLADNEQFF. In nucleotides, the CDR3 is TGTGCCAGCATCGGTAGACTAGCGGACAATGAGCAGTTCTTC.

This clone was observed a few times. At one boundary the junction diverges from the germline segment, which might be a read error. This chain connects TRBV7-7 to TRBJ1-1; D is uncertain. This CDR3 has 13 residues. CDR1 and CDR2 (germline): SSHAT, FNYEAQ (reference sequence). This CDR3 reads CASSLDSGTEAFF. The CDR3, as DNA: TGTGCTAGCAGCTTAGACTCGGGCACTGAAGCTTTCTTT.

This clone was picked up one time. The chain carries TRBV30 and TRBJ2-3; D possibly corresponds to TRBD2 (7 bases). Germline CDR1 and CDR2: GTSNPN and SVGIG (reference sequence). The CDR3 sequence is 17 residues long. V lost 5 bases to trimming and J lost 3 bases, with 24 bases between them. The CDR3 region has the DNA TGTGCCTGGCCGATGGGGGGGGGCCAATGGGGGACAGATACGCAGTATTTT. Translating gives CAWPMGGGQWGTDTQYF. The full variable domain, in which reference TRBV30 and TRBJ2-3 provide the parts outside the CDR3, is SQTIHQWPATLVQPVGSPLSLECTVEGTSNPNLYWYRQAAGRGLQLLFYSVGIGQISSEVPQNLSASRPQDRQFILSSKKLLLSDSGFYLCAWPMGGGQWGTDTQYFGPGTRLTVL.

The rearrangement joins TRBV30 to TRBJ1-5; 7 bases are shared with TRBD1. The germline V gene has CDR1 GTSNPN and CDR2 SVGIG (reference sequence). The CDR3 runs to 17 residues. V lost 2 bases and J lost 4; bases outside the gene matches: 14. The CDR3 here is CAWSLAAMRGLNQPQHF. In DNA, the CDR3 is TGTGCCTGGAGTCTCGCGGCAATGAGGGGGCTGAATCAGCCCCAGCATTTT. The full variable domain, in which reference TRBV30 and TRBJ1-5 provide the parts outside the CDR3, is SQTIHQWPATLVQPVGSPLSLECTVEGTSNPNLYWYRQAAGRGLQLLFYSVGIGQISSEVPQNLSASRPQDRQFILSSKKLLLSDSGFYLCAWSLAAMRGLNQPQHFGDGTRLSIL.

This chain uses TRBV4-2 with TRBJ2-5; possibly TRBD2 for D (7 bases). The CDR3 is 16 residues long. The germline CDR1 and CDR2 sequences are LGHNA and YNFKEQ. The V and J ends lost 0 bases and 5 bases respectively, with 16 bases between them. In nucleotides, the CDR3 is TGTGCCAGCAGCCAAGATCCTTGGGGGGGCGGTGAGACCCAGTACTTC. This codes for CASSQDPWGGGETQYF.